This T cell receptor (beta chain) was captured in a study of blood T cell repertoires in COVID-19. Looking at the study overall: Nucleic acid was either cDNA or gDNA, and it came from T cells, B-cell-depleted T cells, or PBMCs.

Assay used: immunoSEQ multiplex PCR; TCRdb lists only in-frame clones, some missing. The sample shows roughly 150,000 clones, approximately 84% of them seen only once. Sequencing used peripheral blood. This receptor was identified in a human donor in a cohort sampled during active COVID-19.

CDR3 sequence reads: CAIPSFRDRGTYEQYF. In nucleotides, the CDR3 is TGTGCCATCCCATCATTCCGGGACAGGGGAACGTACGAGCAGTACTTC. The V and J genes are TRBV21-1 and TRBJ2-7; the D call TRBD1 from the table was never checked on the DNA. TRBV21-1 is assigned pseudogene status. The CDR3 extends over 16 amino acids.